The rows below give T cell receptor beta chains drawn from one sample of a study of regulatory T cells in long-lasting Graves disease. TCRdb passed the multiplex PCR reads through MiXCR, listing each CDR3 protein once. Of 250,000 to 300,000 distinct CDR3 sequences listed, under 20% are singletons. These data were likewise used in another study, on T cells in Graves' hyperthyroidism and ophthalmopathy.

The source was peripheral blood mononuclear cells (PBMCs), collected at new diagnosis, from a patient treated with antithyroid drugs. The receptors here all came from a woman in her 30s with Graves disease. The CDR3 runs from the conserved cysteine through the conserved F or W. Fields, in order: J gene, V gene, D gene, clone size, CDR3 DNA, CDR3 protein. A D gene is named only where the DNA matches it firmly. Clone size, where shown, is once, few, many, or a class for clones that have expanded.

j_gene: TRBJ2-5
v_gene: TRBV9
d_gene: TRBD2
abundance: many
CDR3nt: TGTGCCAGCAGCGTAGGAAATAGCGGGGTCGAGACCCAGTACTTC
CDR3aa: CASSVGNSGVETQYF

j_gene: TRBJ1-5
v_gene: TRBV2
d_gene: .
abundance: many
CDR3nt: TGTGCCAGCAGTGAATCATGGGCGCAGGGGAATCAGCCCCAGCATTTT
CDR3aa: CASSESWAQGNQPQHF

j_gene: TRBJ1-1
v_gene: TRBV7-9
d_gene: .
abundance: many
CDR3nt: TGTGCCAGCAGCTTATCTCTGGGACCTCGAAGTTCGGACACTGAAGCTTTCTTT
CDR3aa: CASSLSLGPRSSDTEAFF

j_gene: TRBJ1-2
v_gene: TRBV12-5
d_gene: .
abundance: many
CDR3nt: TGTGCTAGTGGTCCGCCCCAGGGTTTGGTGGCTGGCTACACCTTC
CDR3aa: CASGPPQGLVAGYTF

j_gene: TRBJ2-7
v_gene: TRBV20-1
d_gene: .
abundance: many
CDR3nt: TGCAGTGCTAGAGATTCGAGGGACTACGAGCAGTACTTC
CDR3aa: CSARDSRDYEQYF

j_gene: TRBJ2-5
v_gene: TRBV12-3/TRBV12-4
d_gene: TRBD2
abundance: many
CDR3nt: TGTGCCAGCGGGACTAGCGGGGAAGAGACCCAGTACTTC
CDR3aa: CASGTSGEETQYF

j_gene: TRBJ2-7
v_gene: TRBV5-5
d_gene: TRBD1
abundance: .
CDR3nt: TGTGCCAGCAGCTTGGGAGCTGGGACAGGGGGCGTCGAGCAGTACTTC
CDR3aa: CASSLGAGTGGVEQYF

j_gene: TRBJ1-1
v_gene: TRBV2
d_gene: TRBD1
abundance: many
CDR3nt: TGTGCCAGCAGCCCTTCCGGGACAGGGGGTACTGAAGCTTTCTTT
CDR3aa: CASSPSGTGGTEAFF

j_gene: TRBJ1-5
v_gene: TRBV19
d_gene: TRBD1
abundance: .
CDR3nt: TGTGCCAGTAGTCCCCCCCCGACAGGGCTTCAGTCCCAGCATTTT
CDR3aa: CASSPPPTGLQSQHF

j_gene: TRBJ2-7
v_gene: TRBV11-1
d_gene: .
abundance: many
CDR3nt: TGTGCCAGCAGCCTTACCGGGACTTCAGTGAGGGAGCAGTACTTC
CDR3aa: CASSLTGTSVREQYF

j_gene: TRBJ2-5
v_gene: TRBV18
d_gene: TRBD1
abundance: many
CDR3nt: TGTGCCAGCTCACAATGGACAGGGTGGGTGGAAGAGACCCAGTACTTC
CDR3aa: CASSQWTGWVEETQYF

j_gene: TRBJ1-2
v_gene: TRBV3-1
d_gene: .
abundance: many
CDR3nt: TGTGCCAGCAGCCATAGGGGCCTCCGTGGCGGCTACACCTTC
CDR3aa: CASSHRGLRGGYTF

j_gene: TRBJ2-7
v_gene: TRBV2
d_gene: .
abundance: .
CDR3nt: TGTGCCAGCAAGTTAGAGACAGCCTACGAGCAGTACTTC
CDR3aa: CASKLETAYEQYF

j_gene: TRBJ2-3
v_gene: TRBV3-1
d_gene: .
abundance: many
CDR3nt: TGTGCCAGCAGGAGTGCAGATACGCAGTATTTT
CDR3aa: CASRSADTQYF

j_gene: TRBJ2-5
v_gene: TRBV14
d_gene: .
abundance: many
CDR3nt: TGTGCCAGCAGCCAAGTTCCGGGGGGGACAGCGGGGACCCAGTACTTC
CDR3aa: CASSQVPGGTAGTQYF

j_gene: TRBJ1-5
v_gene: TRBV25-1
d_gene: TRBD1
abundance: .
CDR3nt: TGTGCCAGCAGTGGGCCGACAGGGGGCCTCAGGCCCCAGCATTTT
CDR3aa: CASSGPTGGLRPQHF

j_gene: TRBJ1-4
v_gene: TRBV6-1
d_gene: .
abundance: many
CDR3nt: TGTGCCAGCAGCCGCCCCGGTGGTGAAAAACTGTTTTTT
CDR3aa: CASSRPGGEKLFF

j_gene: TRBJ2-5
v_gene: TRBV6-2/TRBV6-3
d_gene: .
abundance: many
CDR3nt: TGTGCCAGCAGTTACTTAGGGGAAGGGACCCAGTACTTC
CDR3aa: CASSYLGEGTQYF

j_gene: TRBJ2-7
v_gene: TRBV19
d_gene: .
abundance: many
CDR3nt: TGTGCCAGTAGTATCGGGACCCAGGGCGCCTACGAGCAGTACTTC
CDR3aa: CASSIGTQGAYEQYF

j_gene: TRBJ1-1
v_gene: TRBV9
d_gene: .
abundance: .
CDR3nt: TGTGCCAGCAGCGGGGACCCCCTAGGGGCTGAAGCTTTCTTT
CDR3aa: CASSGDPLGAEAFF

j_gene: TRBJ1-2
v_gene: TRBV9
d_gene: .
abundance: many
CDR3nt: TGTGCCAGCAGCGTCGACGAAACGGGGGACGGCGATGGCTACACCTTC
CDR3aa: CASSVDETGDGDGYTF

j_gene: TRBJ1-4
v_gene: TRBV7-9
d_gene: TRBD1
abundance: many
CDR3nt: TGTGCCAGCAGCTTAAGGACAGGGACTAATGAAAAACTGTTTTTT
CDR3aa: CASSLRTGTNEKLFF

j_gene: TRBJ2-3
v_gene: TRBV28
d_gene: .
abundance: .
CDR3nt: TGTGCCAGCAGTTTAAATCCAGGGCGCACAGATACGCAGTATTTT
CDR3aa: CASSLNPGRTDTQYF

j_gene: TRBJ2-1
v_gene: TRBV27
d_gene: TRBD2
abundance: .
CDR3nt: TGTGCCAGCAGTCAATTGGCTAGCGGGGGGCATGAGCAGTTCTTC
CDR3aa: CASSQLASGGHEQFF

j_gene: TRBJ2-5
v_gene: TRBV11-1
d_gene: .
abundance: many
CDR3nt: TGTGCCAGCAGCCGTGGGGACCTCCAAGAGACCCAGTACTTC
CDR3aa: CASSRGDLQETQYF

j_gene: TRBJ2-1
v_gene: TRBV7-9
d_gene: TRBD2
abundance: many
CDR3nt: TGTGCCAGCAGCCGCGGGGGACTAGCGGGATTTTGGGGCAATGAGCAGTTCTTC
CDR3aa: CASSRGGLAGFWGNEQFF

j_gene: TRBJ1-2
v_gene: TRBV2
d_gene: .
abundance: many
CDR3nt: TGTGCCAGCATGTGGATACGTTATGGCTACACCTTC
CDR3aa: CASMWIRYGYTF

j_gene: TRBJ2-2
v_gene: TRBV19
d_gene: .
abundance: many
CDR3nt: TGTGCCAGTAGTATTTGGGGGCATTCGGGCACCGGGGAGCTGTTTTTT
CDR3aa: CASSIWGHSGTGELFF

j_gene: TRBJ2-1
v_gene: TRBV11-3
d_gene: .
abundance: many
CDR3nt: TGTGCCAGCAGCTTAGAACAGACCAACAATGAGCAGTTCTTC
CDR3aa: CASSLEQTNNEQFF

j_gene: TRBJ2-7
v_gene: TRBV12-3/TRBV12-4
d_gene: .
abundance: many
CDR3nt: TGTGCCAGCAGTTTAACGGGACGGGGCTCCTACGAGCAGTACTTC
CDR3aa: CASSLTGRGSYEQYF

j_gene: TRBJ1-1
v_gene: TRBV5-1
d_gene: .
abundance: .
CDR3nt: TGCGCCAGCAGCTTGGGGTGGGATTCAAGAGGAGCTTTCTTT
CDR3aa: CASSLGWDSRGAFF

j_gene: TRBJ1-2
v_gene: TRBV25-1
d_gene: .
abundance: many
CDR3nt: TGTGCCAGCAGTGCCGGGATTGGCTACACCTTC
CDR3aa: CASSAGIGYTF

j_gene: TRBJ1-2
v_gene: TRBV6-1
d_gene: .
abundance: many
CDR3nt: TGTGCCAGCAGTGAACTACAGGGTCATGGCTACACCTTC
CDR3aa: CASSELQGHGYTF

j_gene: TRBJ1-1
v_gene: TRBV25-1
d_gene: TRBD1
abundance: few
CDR3nt: TGTGCCAGCAGTGAGATTTGCCCTTCAGGGGGATTCACTGAAGCTTTCTTT
CDR3aa: CASSEICPSGGFTEAFF

j_gene: TRBJ2-7
v_gene: TRBV7-2
d_gene: TRBD2
abundance: .
CDR3nt: TGTGCCAGCAGCGAAGGGGTCGGACTAGTGGGGTACGAGCAGTACTTC
CDR3aa: CASSEGVGLVGYEQYF

j_gene: TRBJ1-1
v_gene: TRBV19
d_gene: .
abundance: few
CDR3nt: TGTGCCAGTAGTATTACGGCAGTCACTGAAGCTTTCTTT
CDR3aa: CASSITAVTEAFF

j_gene: TRBJ1-5
v_gene: TRBV10-3
d_gene: .
abundance: .
CDR3nt: TGTGCCATCAGTGTGGCAGACGATCAGCCCCAGCATTTT
CDR3aa: CAISVADDQPQHF

j_gene: TRBJ2-1
v_gene: TRBV7-3
d_gene: TRBD1
abundance: many
CDR3nt: TGTGCCAGCAGCTTAACGGGGGGACAGGGGGCTCGGCGGAGCTCCTACAATGAGCAGTTCTTC
CDR3aa: CASSLTGGQGARRSSYNEQFF

j_gene: TRBJ2-1
v_gene: TRBV29-1
d_gene: .
abundance: many
CDR3nt: TGCAGCGTTGAACGGGCTGCCTACAATGAGCAGTTCTTC
CDR3aa: CSVERAAYNEQFF

j_gene: TRBJ2-7
v_gene: TRBV20-1
d_gene: .
abundance: many
CDR3nt: TGCAGTGCTAGGGGATCTAGGCGGGGAAGGGAGCAGTACTTC
CDR3aa: CSARGSRRGREQYF

j_gene: TRBJ1-2
v_gene: TRBV9
d_gene: .
abundance: many
CDR3nt: TGTGCCAGCAGCGTACAGCCGGACACCCTCTATGGCTACACCTTC
CDR3aa: CASSVQPDTLYGYTF

j_gene: TRBJ2-3
v_gene: TRBV3-1
d_gene: TRBD2
abundance: many
CDR3nt: TGTGCCAGCAGGGGGGGTAGCGGGGCTGTCACAGATACGCAGTATTTT
CDR3aa: CASRGGSGAVTDTQYF

j_gene: TRBJ2-5
v_gene: TRBV5-1
d_gene: TRBD2
abundance: many
CDR3nt: TGCGCCAGCAGCTCCGGGACTAGATCCGAGACCCAGTACTTC
CDR3aa: CASSSGTRSETQYF

j_gene: TRBJ2-2
v_gene: TRBV6-5
d_gene: .
abundance: few
CDR3nt: TGTGCCAGCAGTTACTCTTCCACCGGGGAGCTGTTTTTT
CDR3aa: CASSYSSTGELFF

j_gene: TRBJ2-1
v_gene: TRBV7-8
d_gene: TRBD2
abundance: many
CDR3nt: TGTGCCAGCAGGATGGGAGGGGAGCAGTTCTTC
CDR3aa: CASRMGGEQFF